The sequence of this T cell receptor (beta chain) was determined in a study of T cell repertoires in cytomegalovirus infection. Across the study: Public TCR beta signatures marked donors with CMV infection and the matching HLA.

TCRdb recomputed calls from the reads with MiXCR, one row per CDR3 protein. The sample includes 900,000 to 950,000 distinct CDR3 sequences, roughly a third of them seen just once. Notes on this clonotype: Its antigen is undetermined.

The CDR3 is 15 residues long. V trimming: 4 bases; J trimming: 5 bases; junction bases outside the gene matches: 9. The germline CDR1 and CDR2 sequences are SGHRS and YFSETQ. V and J are TRBV5-1 and TRBJ1-1, with 9 bases lining up with TRBD1. Sequenced here: cultured CD8+ T cells from PBMCs, sampled from culture after CMV antigen stimulation. The sequence was obtained from a human donor in good health (CMV status not recorded). Some clones in this sample may be carry-over from other donors' samples. CDR3 loop: CASSARDRGKTEAFF. The DNA for the CDR3 is TGCGCCAGCAGCGCCAGAGACAGGGGGAAAACTGAAGCTTTCTTT.